What follows are 2 T cell receptor beta chains derived from one specimen sequenced in a study of CD8 T cells in Susac syndrome. A quantity of about 0.45 to 1 ug RNA underwent reverse transcription using random hexamers. TCRdb re-analysed the immunoSEQ multiplex PCR reads in MiXCR, keeping a single row per CDR3 protein. The repertoire holds approximately 200,000 distinct CDR3 sequences, about 96% seen once, with 0.093% in the top ten. Sequenced: CD4+ T cells from PBMCs. These TCRs come from a human donor with multiple sclerosis.

This chain links TRBV11-3 with TRBJ1-2; D ambiguous. There are 14 residues in the CDR3. Between the trimmed V and J ends, which lost 0 bases and 8 bases, there was a span of 13 bases. CDR1 is SGHNT, CDR2 YENEEA, per germline. Here the CDR3 DNA reads TGTGCCAGCAGCTTAGAACGGGGTTTAGGAGGCTACACCTTC. This gives the protein CASSLERGLGGYTF.

V and J are TRBV5-1 and TRBJ2-1; D ambiguous. Trimming removed 5 bases at V and 10 bases at J, with 10 bases between. The CDR3 is made up of 11 amino acids. Germline V gene sequence: CDR1 SGHRS, CDR2 YFSETQ. CDR3 sequence reads: CASRKGREQFF. In nucleotides, the CDR3 is TGCGCCAGCAGAAAGGGTCGAGAGCAGTTCTTC.